Below, 16 T cell receptor beta chains from the same sample are listed, as sequenced in a study of Ad26.COV2.S vaccination and SARS-CoV-2 variants. The data were produced by immunoSEQ multiplex PCR, yet TCRdb's version contains in-frame clones alone and is incomplete. There are over 100,000 clones in the sample; about 78% occur only once, and around 15% lies in the top ten. Sample: peripheral blood, taken after recovery from COVID-19. These receptor sequences come from a human donor who had recovered from COVID-19.

The chain carries TRBV10-3 and TRBJ1-6; 10 bases line up with TRBD1. With V trimmed by 10 bases and J by 7 bases, 4 bases remained unmatched. The CDR3 has 13 residues. CDR1 and CDR2 (germline): ENHRY, SYGVKD. The CDR3 DNA follows: TGTGCCACCCTGGGACAGGGGAATTCACCCCTCCACTTT. It specifies CATLGQGNSPLHF.

This clone was found once. J is TRBJ2-1 and V is TRBV3-1 (or the pseudogene TRBV3-2); D is unresolved. CDR3 length: 14 residues. Trimming removed 4 bases from V and 0 bases from J, with 7 bases in between. The germline CDR1 and CDR2 sequences are LGHDT and YNNKEL (reference sequence). The CDR3 region is CASSPPDSYNEQFF. The CDR3 DNA sequence: TGTGCCAGCAGCCCTCCCGACTCCTACAATGAGCAGTTCTTC.

This clone was seen a handful of times. The rearrangement joins TRBV5-1 to TRBJ1-1; 7 bases are shared with TRBD1. Trimming removed 2 bases from V and 1 base from J; junction bases left unmatched: 2. Germline V lookup: CDR1 SGHRS, CDR2 YFSETQ. This CDR3 spans 14 amino acids. The CDR3 nucleotides are TGCGCCAGCAGCTTCGGACAGGAGAACACTGAAGCTTTCTTT. Residues: CASSFGQENTEAFF.

This clone was detected once. The same CDR3 arises from other DNA sequences in this sample as well. This chain uses TRBV2 with TRBJ2-2; 7 nucleotides align to TRBD1. The CDR3 has 14 residues. The ends lost 6 bases at V and 2 bases at J; junction bases unmatched: 3. Germline lookup yields CDR1 SNHLY and CDR2 FYNNEI. CDR3 residues: CASRGTVNTGELFF. DNA of the CDR3: TGTGCCAGCAGGGGGACAGTCAACACCGGGGAGCTGTTTTTT. The full variable domain, with the rest looked up from reference TRBV2 and TRBJ2-2, is EPEVTQTPSHQVTQMGQEVILRCVPISNHLYFYWYRQILGQKVEFLVSFYNNEISEKSEIFDDQFSVERPDGSNFTLKIRSTKLEDSAMYFCASRGTVNTGELFFGEGSRLTVL.

CDR3 bases: TGTGCCAGCAGTCCCGGGTACCAAGAGACCCAGTACTTC. Translated: CASSPGYQETQYF. This chain links TRBV12-3 or TRBV12-4 with TRBJ2-5; D unclear. Trimming took 5 bases from V and 0 from J, leaving 7 bases between them. This CDR3 comprises 13 residues.

The gene calls are TRBV18 and TRBJ2-2, with TRBD1 as a possible D gene (5 bases). Germline-derived CDR1 and CDR2 are KGHSH and LQKENI. Trimming stripped 6 bases from V and 1 base from J, with 9 bases between. CDR3 length equals 14 residues. CDR3 in amino acids: CASSPGQNTGELFF. DNA for the CDR3: TGTGCCAGCTCCCCTGGACAGAACACCGGGGAGCTGTTTTTT.

The count of this clone is one. V and J are TRBV5-6 and TRBJ2-7, with 7 bases fitting TRBD1. This CDR3 has 14 residues. J gave up 2 bases and V 5 bases, and 7 bases lay outside the gene matches. Germline assignment: CDR1 SGHDT and CDR2 YYEEEE. The CDR3 region has the DNA TGTGCCAGCAGTGCTCCGGGACAGCCCTACGAGCAGTACTTC. It yields the protein CASSAPGQPYEQYF.

The J gene is TRBJ1-4, the V gene TRBV4-2, with 8 bases identical to TRBD1. This CDR3 comprises 17 residues. Germline CDR1 reads LGHNA; CDR2 reads YNFKEQ. The CDR3 here is CAAAKIGRTGIGEKLFF. In DNA form, the CDR3 reads TGTGCAGCAGCCAAGATCGGGCGGACAGGGATAGGAGAAAAACTGTTTTTT.

J is TRBJ2-5 and V is TRBV3-1 (or the pseudogene TRBV3-2); the D is unclear. Germline values: CDR1 LGHDT, CDR2 YNNKEL (reference sequence). There are 14 residues in the CDR3. V lost 0 bases and J lost 4, with 9 bases in between. DNA for the CDR3: TGTGCCAGCAGCCAAGATGGGGTGGGAGAGACCCAGTACTTC. Amino acids: CASSQDGVGETQYF.

The DNA of the CDR3 is TGTGCCAGCAGTTTAGGGACAGGGGAAGCTTTCTTT. Translating it yields CASSLGTGEAFF. The chain has TRBV12-3 or TRBV12-4 and TRBJ1-1; TRBD1 aligns across 8 bases. The CDR3 is made up of 12 amino acids. Germline trimming cut 1 base from V and 8 bases from J; bases unmatched to any gene: 0.

This clone was seen only a few times. The chain employs TRBV27 and TRBJ2-7, with 8 bases fitting TRBD2. This CDR3 has 13 residues. With V trimmed by 3 bases and J by 6 bases, 4 bases remained unmatched. Germline V CDR1 and CDR2: MNHEY, SMNVEV (reference sequence). The CDR3 DNA follows: TGTGCCAGCAGTTTTGGACTAGCACGCGAGCAGTACTTC. Protein: CASSFGLAREQYF.

The chain employs TRBV6-2 or TRBV6-3 and TRBJ2-5, with a tentative D call TRBD2 (6 bases). The V end was cut by 4 bases, the J end by 5 bases, with 14 bases between. The CDR3 is 14 residues long. Germline CDR1 is MNHEY and CDR2 is SVGEGT. The CDR3 is CASSWGLLGETQYF. The CDR3 nucleotides read TGTGCCAGCAGTTGGGGACTCCTCGGGGAGACCCAGTACTTC.

V usage is TRBV7-3 and J usage is TRBJ2-5; 9 bases line up with TRBD2. Germline V CDR1 and CDR2: SGHTA, FQGTGA. V was pared by 3 bases and J by 6 bases, with 5 bases of the junction left unmatched. The CDR3 is made up of 14 amino acids. CDR3 nucleotides: TGTGCCAGCAGCTTCTCTAGCGGGGTTCAGACCCAGTACTTC. It is translated as CASSFSSGVQTQYF.

The CDR3 loop reads CASSMIGQNEKLFF. Written as DNA, the CDR3 is TGTGCCAGTAGTATGATAGGACAGAACGAAAAACTGTTTTTT. The chain joins TRBV19 to TRBJ1-4, with D tentatively TRBD1 (6 bases). This CDR3 spans 14 amino acids. V was pared by 3 bases and J by 8 bases, with 13 bases between. Germline CDR1 is LNHDA and CDR2 is SQIVND (reference sequence). The full variable domain, completed using reference TRBV19 and TRBJ1-4, is DGGITQSPKYLFRKEGQNVTLSCEQNLNHDAMYWYRQDPGQGLRLIYYSQIVNDFQKGDIAEGYSVSREKKESFPLTVTSAQKNPTAFYLCASSMIGQNEKLFFGSGTQLSVL.

This clone appeared once. The rearrangement joins TRBV11-2 to TRBJ1-2; tentative D call: TRBD1 (5 bases). The V end was cut by 5 bases, the J end by 5 bases, with 9 bases between. The CDR3 is 12 amino acids. Germline V gene sequence: CDR1 SGHAT, CDR2 FQNNGV. CDR3 sequence reads: CASSQEGYGYTF. The CDR3 DNA follows: TGTGCCAGCAGCCAGGAGGGGTATGGCTACACCTTC.

The chain combines TRBV10-3 with TRBJ1-1; D is undetermined. The ends were cut back, 0 bases at V and 2 bases at J, with 10 bases in the middle. Germline V lookup: CDR1 ENHRY, CDR2 SYGVKD. This CDR3 contains 15 residues. The CDR3 protein is CAISESNPGNTEAFF. Written as DNA, the CDR3 is TGTGCCATCAGTGAGTCGAATCCGGGTAACACTGAAGCTTTCTTT.